The next 10 T cell receptor beta chains were all read from a single sample in a study of vaccination and CD4 T cells after COVID-19. These TCRs are of unknown antigen specificity. Sequencing of cultured CD4+ T cell DNA used the Oncomine TCR Beta short-read assay. TCRdb itself ran the PCR reads through MiXCR, one entry per CDR3 protein. In the table there are about 9,500 distinct CDR3 sequences, 55% to 75% of which are singletons. This sample's treatment: approximately 10-day PBMC culture with coronavirus spike peptide pools or control peptides (ViraFEST assay). The sample comprised CD4+ T cells from blood, cultured in vitro. The receptors shown here come from a human donor who had recovered from COVID-19.

The rearrangement links TRBV20-1 to TRBJ2-1, with 10 bases matching TRBD1. J gave up 5 bases and V 5 bases, and 3 bases lay outside the gene matches. The CDR3 sequence is 13 residues long. The germline V gene has CDR1 DFQATT and CDR2 SNEGSKA (reference sequence). The CDR3 bases are TGCAGTGCTGGTGGGACAGGGGACAATGAGCAGTTCTTC. Translation gives CSAGGTGDNEQFF.

The J gene is TRBJ1-6, the V gene TRBV5-4, with 8 bases matching TRBD1. The germline V gene encodes CDR1 SGHNT and CDR2 YYREEE (reference sequence). The junction had 5 bases not matched to a gene; V was cut back by 4 bases and J by 2 bases. The CDR3 runs 16 residues. The CDR3 DNA reads TGTGCCAGCAGCCTCGGACAGGGAACCTATAATTCACCCCTCCACTTT. Translated: CASSLGQGTYNSPLHF.

The rearrangement joins TRBV10-3 to TRBJ2-6, with 7 bases fitting TRBD1. Germline CDR1 reads ENHRY; CDR2 reads SYGVKD. V trimming: 9 bases; J trimming: 2 bases; junction bases outside the gene matches: 10. This CDR3 has 16 residues. The CDR3 nucleotides are TGTGCCATGCACCGACAGGGATCGGCTGGGGCCAACGTCCTGACTTTC. Its translation is CAMHRQGSAGANVLTF.

V usage is TRBV20-1 and J usage is TRBJ2-1; 7 bases agree with TRBD2. J lost 6 bases, V lost 1 base, and 3 bases had no gene match. The CDR3 is made up of 13 amino acids. The germline CDR1 and CDR2 sequences are DFQATT and SNEGSKA (reference sequence). As DNA, the CDR3 is TGCAGTGCTAGAGTCGGGACTATCAATGAGCAGTTCTTC. Translating it yields CSARVGTINEQFF.

J is TRBJ1-2 and V is TRBV6-1, with D possibly matching TRBD1 (5 bases). CDR3 length equals 14 residues. The V and J ends lost 5 bases and 8 bases respectively, with 18 bases between them. Per germline, CDR1 MNHNS and CDR2 SASEGT. CDR3 nucleotides: TGTGCCAGCAGTACGGTTCGACAGTTGGACGGCTACACCTTC. Residues: CASSTVRQLDGYTF.

The chain combines TRBV7-3 with TRBJ1-2, with D unclear. Germline assignment: CDR1 SGHTA and CDR2 FQGTGA. The CDR3 totals 14 residues. Trimming left V 2 bases short and J 8 bases short, with 15 bases between. CDR3 amino acids: CASSLGPLLRGYTF. The CDR3 nucleotides read TGTGCCAGCAGCTTAGGGCCCCTTCTTCGAGGCTACACCTTC. Supplemented by reference TRBV7-3 and TRBJ1-2, the full variable domain reads GAGVSQTPSNKVTEKGKYVELRCDPISGHTALYWYRQSLGQGPEFLIYFQGTGAADDSGLPNDRFFAVRPEGSVSTLKIQRTERGDSAVYLCASSLGPLLRGYTFGSGTRLTVV.

The chain joins TRBV12-3 or TRBV12-4 to TRBJ1-5, with 7 bases that match TRBD1. V was clipped by 6 bases and J by 6 bases; unmatched bases: 11. The CDR3 length is 15 residues. The CDR3 nucleotides read TGTGCCAGCAGCCTAACAGGGGTAAGGGGTCAGCCCCAGCATTTT. This gives the protein CASSLTGVRGQPQHF.

The chain recombines TRBV20-1 with TRBJ1-5; D is ambiguous. The CDR3 spans 13 residues. The germline CDR1 and CDR2 sequences are DFQATT and SNEGSKA (reference sequence). With 0 bases removed from V and 7 bases from J, the gap between germline ends came to 10 bases. The CDR3 coding sequence is TGCAGTGCTAGAGATGGCCCTAGGCAGCCCCAGCATTTT. It codes for CSARDGPRQPQHF.

This clonotype was counted a few times. The chain employs TRBV12-3 or TRBV12-4 and TRBJ1-2, with D hard to call. Trimming removed 5 bases from V and 5 bases from J, with 9 bases in between. The CDR3 sequence is 12 residues long. CDR3 nucleotide sequence: TGTGCCAGCAGTACACGGCTATATGGCTACACCTTC. Its translation: CASSTRLYGYTF.

This clonotype was seen just once. The V and J genes are TRBV6-1 and TRBJ1-3; tentatively, D is TRBD1 (6 bases). V lost 5 bases, J lost 0 bases, and 8 bases lay in between. The CDR3 runs 14 residues. Germline loops: CDR1 MNHNS, CDR2 SASEGT. In DNA form, the CDR3 reads TGTGCCAGCAGTCGGACAGCCTCTGGAAACACCATATATTTT. It is translated as CASSRTASGNTIYF.